The source of this T cell receptor (beta chain) is a study of blood T cell repertoires in COVID-19. Overall study: Samples representing acute and convalescent COVID-19 were sourced from the United States, Italy and Spain. PBMCs, B-cell-depleted T cells, or T cells were the source of the cDNA or gDNA that made up the material.

V was clipped by 3 bases and J by 4 bases; unmatched bases: 13. This CDR3 region has 20 residues. The germline V gene encodes CDR1 SGHRS and CDR2 YFSETQ. Study processing details: Amplification with reference gene primers provided the estimates of nucleated cell counts. Here immunoSEQ multiplex PCR was the method, and the copy in TCRdb shows in-frame clones only, minus some. That table is the source of V, J and clone size, and D and trimming were worked out from the DNA. The table has 90,000 to 130,000 clones, 76% seen once. This clonotype was obtained from an elderly woman with acute or convalescent COVID-19. This chain uses TRBV5-1 with TRBJ2-2; TRBD2 agrees at 15 bases. Sequencing input: peripheral blood. CDR3 protein: CASSSTQGQGLAGGTGELFF. The CDR3 DNA sequence: TGCGCCAGCAGCTCCACACAGGGGCAGGGACTAGCGGGGGGCACCGGGGAGCTGTTTTTT.